Following are 26 T cell receptor beta chains from one sample sequenced in a study of cytomegalovirus exposure and HLA in healthy donors. The PCR used 60 Vbeta and 13 Jbeta primers. TCRdb's copy holds only in-frame clones and misses some; the assay was immunoSEQ multiplex PCR. The listing records 70,000 or so clones. What was sequenced was PBMCs. The receptors derive from a man aged 35-49 years in good health and CMV-seronegative.

The rearrangement uses TRBV7-9 and TRBJ1-1; D not resolved. Trimming cost V 1 base and J 4 bases, with 16 bases left between them. The CDR3 runs to 16 residues. CDR1 SEHNR and CDR2 FQNEAQ come from the germline V gene (reference sequence). This CDR3 reads CASSLGASREITEAFF. The CDR3 DNA reads as TGTGCCAGCAGCTTAGGGGCCTCCCGGGAAATCACTGAAGCTTTCTTT.

This chain uses TRBV15 with TRBJ2-7; 8 nucleotides line up with TRBD2. V lost 6 bases and J lost 3; bases outside the gene matches: 7. Per the germline V gene, CDR1 is LNHNV and CDR2 is YYDKDF (reference sequence). This CDR3 region has 14 residues. Written as DNA, the CDR3 is TGTGCCACCAGTCCCGGGACTAGAGTCTACGAGCAGTACTTC. Protein product: CATSPGTRVYEQYF. Complete variable domain (other parts from reference TRBV15 and TRBJ2-7): DAMVIQNPRYQVTQFGKPVTLSCSQTLNHNVMYWYQQKSSQAPKLLFHYYDKDFNNEADTPDNFQSRRPNTSFCFLDIRSPGLGDTAMYLCATSPGTRVYEQYFGPGTRLTVT.

The chain recombines TRBV5-6 with TRBJ1-1; possible D gene TRBD1, 5 bases. The CDR3 covers 15 residues. V lost 0 bases and J lost 0, with 9 bases in between. Germline V lookup: CDR1 SGHDT, CDR2 YYEEEE. Written as DNA, the CDR3 is TGTGCCAGCAGCTTGGGCTGGGGGGTGAACACTGAAGCTTTCTTT. Protein: CASSLGWGVNTEAFF.

The chain combines TRBV9 with TRBJ2-2; 13 positions match TRBD2. The CDR3 covers 19 residues. Germline V gene data show CDR1 as SGDLS and CDR2 as YYNGEE. V was clipped by 4 bases and J by 6 bases; unmatched bases: 15. CDR3 DNA: TGTGCCAGCAGCCCCGGGGAGACTAGCGGGAGGCCCGGCCCCGGGGAGCTGTTTTTT. It specifies CASSPGETSGRPGPGELFF.

The chain uses TRBV19 and TRBJ1-4, with D maybe TRBD1 (6 bases). The CDR3 totals 15 residues. V was clipped by 5 bases and J by 8 bases, with 18 bases between them. Germline CDR1 reads LNHDA; CDR2 reads SQIVND (reference sequence). The CDR3 coding sequence is TGTGCCAGTAGTCCAAGACAGGCCTCGCGGGAAAAACTGTTTTTT. Translated, it gives CASSPRQASREKLFF.

The chain recombines TRBV4-3 with TRBJ1-5; unclear D gene. Germline V CDR1 and CDR2: LGHNA, YSLEER. V was cut by 0 bases and J by 7 bases, with 10 bases left in between. This CDR3 spans 14 amino acids. CDR3 sequence reads: CASSQDGREQPQHF. CDR3 DNA: TGCGCCAGCAGCCAAGATGGGAGGGAACAGCCCCAGCATTTT.

This sequence joins TRBV29-1 and TRBJ1-1, with TRBD1 matching 9 bases. The CDR3 has 15 amino acids. The germline V gene encodes CDR1 SQVTM and CDR2 ANQGSEA. V lost 6 bases and J lost 7; bases outside the gene matches: 15. CDR3 sequence: CSVRRQGVTLGEAFF. The CDR3 DNA sequence: TGCAGCGTCCGTAGACAGGGGGTTACTTTAGGTGAAGCTTTCTTT.

CDR3 protein: CASSPSASYEQYF. The CDR3, as DNA: TGTGCCAGCAGCCCCAGCGCCTCCTACGAGCAGTACTTC. The J gene is TRBJ2-7, the V gene TRBV11-3, with D unresolved. The CDR3 sequence is 13 residues long. V lost 5 bases and J 0 bases, leaving 8 bases between the germline ends. CDR1 SGHNT and CDR2 YENEEA come from the germline V gene.

The genes are TRBV19 and TRBJ1-1; weak D call: TRBD1 (5 bases). Germline-derived CDR1 and CDR2 are LNHDA and SQIVND (reference sequence). The CDR3 sequence is 13 residues long. Trimming took 1 base from V and 4 from J, leaving 7 bases between them. CDR3 coding DNA: TGTGCCAGTAGTATAGTCCAGGGCACTGAAGCTTTCTTT. This translates into CASSIVQGTEAFF.

The chain links TRBV5-5 to TRBJ1-1, with D possibly being TRBD1 (5 bases). The CDR3 has 15 residues. CDR1 SGHKS and CDR2 YYEKEE come from the germline V gene (reference sequence). V was clipped by 5 bases and J by 1 base, with 15 bases between them. The CDR3 DNA sequence: TGTGCCAGCAGTTCTCCCCGGGGGTGGAACACTGAAGCTTTCTTT. It is translated as CASSSPRGWNTEAFF.

V and J are TRBV7-8 and TRBJ2-7, with D uncertain. Germline V lookup: CDR1 SGHVS, CDR2 FQNEAQ. Trimming took 1 base from V and 4 from J, leaving 11 bases between them. This CDR3 comprises 14 residues. The CDR3 protein is CASSLGARLYEQYF. The CDR3 DNA reads as TGTGCCAGCAGCTTAGGGGCACGCCTTTACGAGCAGTACTTC.

V is TRBV7-2 and J is TRBJ2-3; D unclear. Looked up from germline, CDR1 is SGHTA and CDR2 is FQGNSA. The CDR3 has 15 amino acids. Trimming stripped 6 bases from V and 1 base from J, with 14 bases between. The CDR3 reads CASRPGLGGTDTQYF. The CDR3 nucleotides are TGTGCCAGCAGACCTGGATTGGGCGGCACAGATACGCAGTATTTT.

Frequency places this clone as medium-sized. The chain uses TRBV5-8 and TRBJ2-1, with 8 bases fitting TRBD2. Germline V gives CDR1 SGHTS, CDR2 YDEGEE. V was clipped by 1 base and J by 10 bases; unmatched bases: 25. CDR3 length: 20 amino acids. The CDR3 nucleotides are TGTGCCAGCAGCTTGTCGGGTGGACTGAGGGCGATAGCGGGGTATCGCGAGCAGTTCTTC. It is translated as CASSLSGGLRAIAGYREQFF. The full variable domain, rest sourced from reference TRBV5-8 and TRBJ2-1, is EAGVTQSPTHLIKTRGQQATLRCSPISGHTSVYWYQQALGLGLQFLLWYDEGEERNRGNFPPRFSGRQFPNYSSELNVNALELEDSALYLCASSLSGGLRAIAGYREQFFGPGTRLTVL.

This rearrangement joins TRBV5-1 to TRBJ1-2; D possibly corresponds to TRBD1 (5 bases). V lost 4 bases and J 1 base, leaving 17 bases between the germline ends. The CDR3 spans 16 residues. Germline lookup yields CDR1 SGHRS and CDR2 YFSETQ. The CDR3 DNA follows: TGCGCCAGCAGCCCAGAGTGGGGCGCCGATAACTATGGCTACACCTTC. Translation gives CASSPEWGADNYGYTF.

The CDR3, as DNA: TGCGCCAGCAGCTTGAATATGGCAGCTAACTATGGCTACACCTTC. Protein product: CASSLNMAANYGYTF. The chain recombines TRBV5-1 with TRBJ1-2; D call uncertain. The CDR3 loop spans 15 amino acids. Germline-derived CDR1 and CDR2 are SGHRS and YFSETQ. Trimming left V 1 base short and J 0 bases short, with 10 bases between.

This sequence joins TRBV6-4 and TRBJ2-7; 12 nucleotides line up with TRBD2. The CDR3 sequence is 14 residues long. J was trimmed by 3 bases and V by 6 bases; bases with no gene match: 3. CDR1 MRHNA and CDR2 SNTAGT come from the germline V gene. DNA of the CDR3: TGTGCCAGCAGCAGACTAGCGGGAGACTACGAGCAGTACTTC. As protein: CASSRLAGDYEQYF.

The CDR3 DNA reads as TGTGCCAGCAGCTTGGTGGCCTCAAGTGCGGCTGAGCAGTTCTTC. Encoded protein: CASSLVASSAAEQFF. The V and J genes are TRBV5-4 and TRBJ2-1; no firm D call. Germline V CDR1 and CDR2: SGHNT, YYREEE (reference sequence). CDR3 length equals 15 residues. The V end lost 0 bases, the J end lost 9 bases, and 16 bases lay between the germline ends.

The rearrangement uses TRBV7-2 and TRBJ1-2; the D is unclear. In germline, CDR1 is SGHTA, CDR2 FQGNSA. Trimming took 2 bases from V and 4 from J, leaving 20 bases between them. This CDR3 comprises 17 residues. The CDR3 DNA reads as TGTGCCAGCAGCTTAAGCCCCGCCTCGATGGAGAGCTATGGCTACACCTTC. Its protein product is CASSLSPASMESYGYTF.

The rearrangement joins TRBV29-1 to TRBJ1-2; D remains unclear. The CDR3 is 12 amino acids. The V gene lost 8 bases and the J gene lost 4 bases, with 14 bases spanning the gap. CDR1 and CDR2 (germline): SQVTM, ANQGSEA. Here the CDR3 DNA reads TGCAGCTCCGAGACTGGAGCCTATGGCTACACCTTC. This encodes CSSETGAYGYTF.

V is TRBV4-3 and J is TRBJ1-1; 8 positions agree with TRBD1. After removal of 1 base from V and 10 bases from J, the junction contained 8 bases not matched to a gene. This CDR3 has 14 amino acids. The germline CDR1 and CDR2 sequences are LGHNA and YSLEER. CDR3 in DNA: TGCGCCAGCAGCCAAGTGCGAGGACAGGGCTCAGCTTTCTTT. Protein sequence: CASSQVRGQGSAFF.

J is TRBJ1-3 and V is TRBV4-3; a weak D match, TRBD1 (6 bases). Germline V gives CDR1 LGHNA, CDR2 YSLEER. V was shortened by 1 base and J by 7 bases, with 20 bases between the two germline ends. This CDR3 has 17 residues. CDR3 residues: CASSQVRNRVRANTIYF. CDR3 coding DNA: TGCGCCAGCAGCCAAGTGAGGAACAGGGTTCGGGCGAACACCATATATTTT.

CDR3 amino acids: CASSLVRFSYEQYF. CDR3 nucleotides: TGTGCCAGCAGCTTAGTTCGGTTCTCCTACGAGCAGTACTTC. V gene TRBV7-2 combines with J gene TRBJ2-7; no definite D call. Per germline, CDR1 SGHTA and CDR2 FQGNSA. V lost 1 base, J lost 0 bases, and 7 bases lay in between. The CDR3 is 14 residues long.

The chain carries TRBV30 and TRBJ2-2; D gene unclear. From germline, CDR1 is GTSNPN and CDR2 SVGIG (reference sequence). The CDR3 is made up of 14 amino acids. V gave up 0 bases and J gave up 5 bases, with 10 bases separating them. The CDR3 bases are TGTGCCTGGAGTGTACGGGTCGGAACCGGGGAGCTGTTTTTT. Its protein product is CAWSVRVGTGELFF.

This chain joins TRBV19 and TRBJ1-2, with TRBD1 matching 11 bases. With 5 bases clipped from V and 3 bases from J, the junction kept 11 bases outside the gene matches. Germline CDR1 LNHDA, CDR2 SQIVND (reference sequence). This CDR3 has 17 residues. The CDR3 sequence: CASSLHSRTGGDYGYTF. CDR3 nucleotides: TGTGCCAGTAGTCTACACTCGAGGACAGGGGGCGACTATGGCTACACCTTC.

CDR3 bases: TGTGCCAGCTCACCGATGGGACAGCAAGAGACCCAGTACTTC. This sequence encodes CASSPMGQQETQYF. The gene calls are TRBV18 and TRBJ2-5, with 7 bases fitting TRBD1. V gave up 3 bases and J gave up 2 bases; unmatched junction bases: 3. CDR1 is KGHSH and CDR2 is LQKENI in the germline V gene. The CDR3 length is 14 residues.

V gene TRBV11-2 combines with J gene TRBJ2-3; D might be TRBD2 (6 bases). Germline V CDR1 and CDR2: SGHAT, FQNNGV. The CDR3 covers 17 residues. The V gene lost 2 bases and the J gene lost 1 base, with 16 bases spanning the gap. CDR3 amino acids: CASSLFATGAGTDTQYF. The CDR3 DNA is TGTGCCAGCAGCTTATTTGCGACGGGAGCAGGCACAGATACGCAGTATTTT. The full variable domain, its missing parts supplied by reference TRBV11-2 and TRBJ2-3, is EAGVAQSPRYKIIEKRQSVAFWCNPISGHATLYWYQQILGQGPKLLIQFQNNGVVDDSQLPKDRFSAERLKGVDSTLKIQPAKLEDSAVYLCASSLFATGAGTDTQYFGPGTRLTVL.